The next 22 T cell receptor beta chains were all read from a single sample in a study of T cells expressing NK-cell markers. TCRdb reprocessed the 5' RACE reads and keeps a single row for each CDR3 protein, giving no DNA. The sample's table shows roughly 380,000 distinct CDR3 sequences. The source material was blood T cells: a sorted CD56 or NKG2C T cell subset, CD4+ or CD8+ T cells, or bulk PBMC T cells (not recorded which). The receptors shown here come from a man aged 18-69 years in good health.

This chain connects TRBV5-1 to TRBJ1-2; TCRdb's D call of TRBD1 is untestable without DNA. The CDR3 has 14 amino acids. Germline V gene data show CDR1 as SGHRS and CDR2 as YFSETQ. CDR3 in amino acids: CASSFGYRGYGYTF.

The V and J genes are TRBV12-3 or TRBV12-4 and TRBJ2-1; TCRdb designates TRBD2, a call that cannot be tested without DNA. This CDR3 spans 11 amino acids. The CDR3 sequence is CASSPPGLLFF.

This chain joins TRBV20-1 and TRBJ2-3; TCRdb lists TRBD1, though no DNA is available to test this call. From germline, CDR1 is DFQATT and CDR2 SNEGSKA (reference sequence). The CDR3 has 13 residues. This chain's CDR3 is CSAGEAGVNTQYF.

V is TRBV4-3 and J is TRBJ2-7. CDR1 is LGHNA and CDR2 is YSLEER in the germline V gene. CDR3 length: 14 residues. The CDR3: CASSQGGSYYEQYF.

This rearrangement joins TRBV20-1 to TRBJ1-6; no DNA is available, so the TRBD1 call from TCRdb remains unchecked. Germline values: CDR1 DFQATT, CDR2 SNEGSKA (reference sequence). CDR3 length equals 14 residues. CDR3 protein: CSARGGQPNSPLHF.

This rearrangement joins TRBV7-9 to TRBJ1-5. The germline V gene encodes CDR1 SEHNR and CDR2 FQNEAQ (reference sequence). CDR3 length equals 14 residues. The CDR3 reads CASSSDGERQPQHF.

The V and J genes are TRBV12-3 or TRBV12-4 and TRBJ2-7; checking the TCRdb D call of TRBD1 is not possible without DNA. This CDR3 comprises 15 residues. The chain's CDR3 is CASRPGQGRAYEQYF.

The V gene is TRBV5-5, the J gene TRBJ2-7. This CDR3 spans 15 amino acids. CDR1 SGHKS and CDR2 YYEKEE come from the germline V gene (reference sequence). The CDR3 protein is CASSLGSGQLFEQYF.

The chain uses TRBV18 and TRBJ1-2; TCRdb proposes TRBD1, but this gene call is untestable without DNA. Looked up from germline, CDR1 is KGHSH and CDR2 is LQKENI. The CDR3 is made up of 13 amino acids. The CDR3 sequence is CASSPSGQGGYTF.

The rearrangement uses TRBV6-1 and TRBJ1-4; TCRdb's assignment of TRBD1 cannot be checked, as there is no DNA. The CDR3 totals 14 residues. Germline CDR1 is MNHNS and CDR2 is SASEGT. The CDR3 sequence is CASRSPGVKEKLFF.

The chain links TRBV6-1 to TRBJ2-7; no DNA is available, so the TRBD2 call from TCRdb remains unchecked. Germline V gene data show CDR1 as MNHNS and CDR2 as SASEGT. The CDR3 consists of 14 residues. The CDR3 loop is CAIKGLVYSHEQYF.

V is TRBV5-6 and J is TRBJ1-2. Germline CDR1 reads SGHDT; CDR2 reads YYEEEE. The CDR3 has 14 residues. The CDR3 here is CASRQYGGDYGYTF.

V gene TRBV6-1 combines with J gene TRBJ2-1; the TRBD1 assignment by TCRdb is unverifiable without DNA. This CDR3 contains 15 residues. Germline V gene lookup returns CDR1 MNHNS and CDR2 SASEGT. The CDR3 here is CASSPDRALYNEQFF.

The chain is built from TRBV24-1 and TRBJ2-2. The CDR3 length is 13 residues. CDR1 and CDR2 (germline): KGHDR, SFDVKD. The CDR3: CAPPQANTGELFF.

CDR3 in amino acids: CASSQAYRADSNQPQHF. The chain links TRBV4-1 to TRBJ1-5; no DNA is available, so the TRBD1 call from TCRdb remains unchecked. The CDR3 runs 17 residues. Germline CDR1 reads MGHRA; CDR2 reads YSYEKL.

The V and J genes are TRBV15 and TRBJ2-1; TCRdb's D gene call, TRBD2, goes unchecked for lack of DNA. CDR3 size: 16 residues. Germline V gives CDR1 LNHNV, CDR2 YYDKDF (reference sequence). CDR3 sequence: CATSRTPGLADNEQFF.

The V gene is TRBV12-3 or TRBV12-4, the J gene TRBJ2-1; with no DNA, the TCRdb D assignment of TRBD2 cannot be verified. The CDR3 has 13 residues. This chain's CDR3 is CASSFLKGPEQFF.

The V gene is TRBV6-1, the J gene TRBJ2-1. CDR1 is MNHNS and CDR2 is SASEGT in the germline V gene. The CDR3 is 15 amino acids. CDR3: CATYSHRTDFNEQFF.

This chain joins TRBV25-1 and TRBJ1-1; TCRdb's D call, TRBD1, is unchecked because there is no DNA. The CDR3 contains 16 residues. CDR1 and CDR2 (germline): MGHDK, SYGVNS. The CDR3 sequence: CASSDRDGPVNTEAFF.

The chain is built from TRBV5-6 and TRBJ2-3; TCRdb's assignment of TRBD1 cannot be checked, as there is no DNA. The CDR3 is made up of 16 amino acids. The germline V gene encodes CDR1 SGHDT and CDR2 YYEEEE. Here the CDR3 reads CASSLGAPGETDTQYF.

V usage is TRBV5-5 and J usage is TRBJ2-2. This CDR3 has 15 amino acids. Looked up from germline, CDR1 is SGHKS and CDR2 is YYEKEE (reference sequence). The CDR3 loop is CASSLLWGGTGELFF.

The chain has TRBV28 and TRBJ2-6; the D gene TCRdb calls, TRBD1, cannot be checked with no DNA. This CDR3 has 16 residues. CDR1 is MDHEN and CDR2 is SYDVKM in the germline V gene. The CDR3 is CASHRTPGEGANVLTF.